A single sample gave rise to the 31 T cell receptor beta chains below, sequenced in a study of Graves' ophthalmopathy and Graves' hyperthyroidism. As the template, RNA transcripts were used to amplify TCR beta CDR3 regions. First-round RT-PCR relied on HTBI primers, and a second-round multiplex PCR came next. MiXCR, run by TCRdb on the multiplex PCR reads, gives a single entry per CDR3 protein. The table lists 500,000 to 600,000 distinct CDR3 sequences, roughly 39% of them singletons. The specimen was peripheral blood or thyroid tissue (not recorded which). These receptors all stem from an adult man with Graves' hyperthyroidism.

The chain is built from TRBV7-9 and TRBJ2-2; TRBD1 matches at 11 bases. V lost 3 bases and J lost 1; bases outside the gene matches: 4. The CDR3 extends over 17 amino acids. Germline V gene data show CDR1 as SEHNR and CDR2 as FQNEAQ (reference sequence). CDR3 nucleotides: TGTGCCAGCAGCTTCCGGGACAGGGGGGAGAACACCGGGGAGCTGTTTTTT. Translated: CASSFRDRGENTGELFF.

The sample holds one count of this clonotype. A much larger clone lies a single base off, so this may be a read error. The V call is TRBV5-1, the J call TRBJ1-5; D perhaps matches TRBD1 (6 bases). The CDR3 covers 15 residues. Looked up from germline, CDR1 is SGHRS and CDR2 is YFSETQ. The CDR3 loop is CASSLAGGGHQLQHF. The CDR3 DNA follows: TGCGCCAGCAGCTTGGCCGGAGGGGGACATCAGCTCCAGCATTTT.

The chain has TRBV2 and TRBJ2-5, with TRBD2 as a possible D gene (5 bases). This CDR3 is 12 amino acids long. V gave up 7 bases and J gave up 5 bases, with 11 bases separating them. Germline assignment: CDR1 SNHLY and CDR2 FYNNEI. The CDR3 here is CASTAGSETQYF. In DNA form, the CDR3 reads TGTGCCAGCACGGCGGGCAGCGAGACCCAGTACTTC.

To note about this clonotype: This may come from a read error, since a much larger clone is one base off. V is TRBV7-9 and J is TRBJ1-4; the D gene is possibly TRBD1 (6 bases). There are 17 residues in the CDR3. CDR1 is SEHNR and CDR2 is FQNEAQ in the germline V gene (reference sequence). The CDR3 DNA reads TGTGCCAGCAGCTTCCCATTGGGGGCCACAACTAATGAAAAACTGGTTTTT. It is translated as CASSFPLGATTNEKLVF.

This clonotype was counted many times. The genes are TRBV19 and TRBJ1-5, with 8 bases fitting TRBD1. CDR1 is LNHDA and CDR2 is SQIVND in the germline V gene (reference sequence). After removal of 6 bases from V and 11 bases from J, the junction contained 6 bases not matched to a gene. CDR3 length: 12 residues. This chain's CDR3 is CASSQTGGAQHF. As DNA, the CDR3 is TGTGCCAGTAGCCAAACAGGGGGAGCCCAGCATTTT.

The chain employs TRBV7-9 and TRBJ2-1; tentative D call: TRBD2 (5 bases). Germline V gene sequence: CDR1 SEHNR, CDR2 FQNEAQ (reference sequence). The CDR3 runs to 16 residues. Between the trimmed V and J ends, which lost 5 bases and 0 bases, there was a span of 14 bases. CDR3 region: CASSTRRGSSYNEQFF. CDR3 in DNA: TGTGCCAGCAGCACCCGAAGAGGGAGCTCCTACAATGAGCAGTTCTTC.

This clonotype was observed at least ten times. The chain links TRBV2 to TRBJ1-5; TRBD1 might be the D (6 bases). Deletions cut 6 bases from V and 4 bases from J, with 13 bases between. The germline V gene encodes CDR1 SNHLY and CDR2 FYNNEI. The CDR3 is 14 amino acids. CDR3 loop: CASRARTDNQPQHF. The CDR3 coding sequence is TGTGCCAGCAGGGCCCGGACAGATAATCAGCCCCAGCATTTT.

In this sample, this clonotype turned up many times. This sequence joins TRBV4-1 and TRBJ1-2, with 7 positions matching TRBD1. V gave up 0 bases and J gave up 0 bases; unmatched junction bases: 4. The length of the CDR3 is 16 residues. The germline gives CDR1 MGHRA, CDR2 YSYEKL. CDR3 protein: CASSQDGTAANYGYTF. The CDR3 DNA sequence: TGCGCCAGCAGCCAAGATGGGACAGCAGCTAACTATGGCTACACCTTC.

This clonotype was observed many times. CDR3 bases: TGTGCCAGCGTCATCGACGGGAGGGGTGAAAAACTGTTTTTT. Encoded protein: CASVIDGRGEKLFF. The V and J genes are TRBV6-5 and TRBJ1-4; D possibly corresponds to TRBD1 (5 bases). There are 14 residues in the CDR3. Germline V CDR1 and CDR2: MNHEY, SVGAGI. With 8 bases removed from V and 7 bases from J, the gap between germline ends came to 17 bases.

This clonotype showed up just a few times. The J gene is TRBJ1-1, the V gene TRBV15; TRBD1 is a possible D gene (6 bases). The CDR3 totals 14 residues. Trimming left V 6 bases short and J 5 bases short, with 16 bases between. Germline-derived CDR1 and CDR2 are LNHNV and YYDKDF (reference sequence). This chain's CDR3 is CATRGGGLKTEAFF. The DNA for the CDR3 is TGTGCCACCAGGGGGGGGGGGCTAAAAACTGAAGCTTTCTTT.

The chain links TRBV10-3 to TRBJ1-3; TRBD1 matches 7 bases. Germline values: CDR1 ENHRY, CDR2 SYGVKD. The trim removed 10 bases at V and 0 bases at J, leaving 12 bases unmatched. CDR3 length equals 16 residues. CDR3: CASSRGAGGSGNTIYF. The CDR3 bases are TGTGCCAGCTCCCGAGGGGCAGGGGGCTCTGGAAACACCATATATTTT.

This clonotype showed up many times. The chain uses TRBV5-8 and TRBJ2-7, with TRBD1 identical over 8 bases. CDR1 and CDR2 (germline): SGHTS, YDEGEE. This CDR3 spans 15 amino acids. V dropped 0 bases and J dropped 5; count of bases not matched to a gene: 7. CDR3 DNA: TGTGCCAGCAGCTTGGAGGACAGGGTTTACCACGAGCAGTACTTC. Translated: CASSLEDRVYHEQYF.

The rearrangement joins TRBV7-9 to TRBJ2-7; the match to TRBD1 covers 7 bases. V shed 5 bases, J shed 0 bases, and the junction held 7 bases outside the gene matches. The germline V gene encodes CDR1 SEHNR and CDR2 FQNEAQ (reference sequence). CDR3 size: 15 residues. Here the CDR3 reads CASSHDRDGSYEQYF. CDR3 in DNA: TGTGCCAGCAGCCACGACAGGGACGGCTCCTACGAGCAGTACTTC.

In this sample, this clonotype turned up a few times. This chain connects TRBV29-1 to TRBJ1-4; 8 positions match TRBD1. Per germline, CDR1 SQVTM and CDR2 ANQGSEA. This CDR3 spans 14 amino acids. Trimming removed 5 bases from V and 7 bases from J; junction bases left unmatched: 9. The CDR3 nucleotides are TGCAGCGTTAAGACAGGGGCTTGGAGTGAAAAACTGTTTTTT. As protein: CSVKTGAWSEKLFF.

This chain links TRBV6-5 with TRBJ2-7; 8 positions match TRBD1. The CDR3 runs 14 residues. Germline assignment: CDR1 MNHEY and CDR2 SVGAGI. V gave up 6 bases and J gave up 6 bases; unmatched junction bases: 10. In DNA, the CDR3 is TGTGCCAGCAGAACGGGACAGGCTTTATTCGAGCAGTACTTC. Translation gives CASRTGQALFEQYF.

The V and J genes are TRBV10-3 and TRBJ2-5; the D call may be TRBD1 or TRBD2 (7 bases each). V lost 9 bases, J lost 5 bases, and 19 bases lay in between. CDR1 and CDR2 (germline): ENHRY, SYGVKD. CDR3 length: 14 residues. CDR3 coding DNA: TGTGCCATTGCTAGCGGAGGGGGCCATGAGACCCAGTACTTC. The encoded protein is CAIASGGGHETQYF.

The chain couples TRBV7-9 to TRBJ2-2; 10 nucleotides agree with TRBD2. J gave up 4 bases and V 5 bases, and 16 bases lay outside the gene matches. The CDR3 has 19 amino acids. Germline CDR1 SEHNR, CDR2 FQNEAQ (reference sequence). The CDR3: CASSPPERTGTSVTGELFF. The CDR3 coding sequence is TGTGCCAGCAGCCCTCCGGAGCGAACCGGGACTAGCGTCACCGGGGAGCTGTTTTTT.

As concerns this clonotype: Since a much larger clone is just one base distant, this may be a read error. The chain carries TRBV6-1 and TRBJ1-4; TRBD1 agrees at 8 bases. The CDR3 has 13 amino acids. Germline V gives CDR1 MNHNS, CDR2 SASEGT. The chain's CDR3 is CASEDRGDEKLSF. The CDR3 region has the DNA TGTGCCAGCGAAGACAGGGGTGATGAAAAACTGTCTTTT.

This clonotype has at least ten counts. The V call is TRBV24-1, the J call TRBJ2-7; TRBD1 matches at 10 bases. After removal of 2 bases from V and 6 bases from J, the junction contained 6 bases not matched to a gene. The CDR3 is 15 residues long. CDR1 and CDR2 (germline): KGHDR, SFDVKD. The CDR3 DNA follows: TGTGCCACCAGTGATTCCGGGACAGGGGCATCCGAGCAGTACTTC. Translated, it gives CATSDSGTGASEQYF.

This clonotype came up many times. The chain carries TRBV10-2 and TRBJ2-7, with D perhaps matching TRBD1 or TRBD2 (5 bases each). Germline V gene data show CDR1 as WSHSY and CDR2 as SAAADI. The CDR3 length is 15 residues. Trimming cost V 2 bases and J 2 bases, with 13 bases left between them. The CDR3 region is CASSERDGVTYEQYF. CDR3 nucleotides: TGCGCCAGCAGTGAGCGGGACGGAGTTACCTACGAGCAGTACTTC.

This clonotype has at least ten counts. The rearrangement uses TRBV12-3 or TRBV12-4 and TRBJ2-7; perhaps TRBD1 as D (5 bases). The CDR3 loop spans 13 amino acids. Trimming took off 6 bases at V and 6 bases at J, with 15 bases between the two ends. CDR3 in DNA: TGTGCCAGCAGCCAGACCTTTAGGGGCGAGCAGTACTTC. Its protein product is CASSQTFRGEQYF.

V usage is TRBV5-1 and J usage is TRBJ1-5, with D unresolved. Germline V lookup: CDR1 SGHRS, CDR2 YFSETQ. V lost 0 bases to trimming and J lost 13 bases, with 17 bases between them. This CDR3 is 14 amino acids long. The CDR3: CASSLVDGGEEQHF. CDR3 in DNA: TGCGCCAGCAGCTTGGTCGACGGAGGCGAGGAGCAGCATTTT.

Comment on this clonotype: A much larger clonotype is one base distant, so this may be a read error. DNA for the CDR3: TGTGCCATCAAACAGGGGATGGATCAGCCCCAGCATTTT. It translates to CAIKQGMDQPQHF. The chain couples TRBV10-3 to TRBJ1-5; TRBD1 agrees at 7 bases. The germline V gene has CDR1 ENHRY and CDR2 SYGVKD. J lost 5 bases, V lost 7 bases, and 5 bases had no gene match. CDR3 length: 13 residues.

V is TRBV2 and J is TRBJ2-1; TRBD2 is a possible D gene (6 bases). CDR3 length: 15 residues. CDR1 and CDR2 (germline): SNHLY, FYNNEI. The V and J ends lost 0 bases and 8 bases respectively, with 14 bases between them. In DNA, the CDR3 is TGTGCCAGCAGTGAAGCGCTTCTTACGGGAGATGAGCAGTTCTTC. Translated: CASSEALLTGDEQFF. The full variable domain, with the rest looked up from reference TRBV2 and TRBJ2-1, is EPEVTQTPSHQVTQMGQEVILRCVPISNHLYFYWYRQILGQKVEFLVSFYNNEISEKSEIFDDQFSVERPDGSNFTLKIRSTKLEDSAMYFCASSEALLTGDEQFFGPGTRLTVL.

On this clonotype: This clone may be a read error of a much larger clone one base away. V gene TRBV7-8 combines with J gene TRBJ2-7; a weak D match, TRBD1 (5 bases). This CDR3 has 13 amino acids. CDR1 and CDR2 from the germline V gene are SGHVS and FQNEAQ. The CDR3 spells CTSSYRIADEQYF. CDR3 DNA sequence: TGTACCAGCAGCTACAGGATTGCGGACGAGCAGTACTTC.

V and J are TRBV7-3 and TRBJ1-1; 7 bases are a match to TRBD1. CDR3 length: 15 amino acids. The junction had 5 bases not matched to a gene; V was cut back by 4 bases and J by 0 bases. Germline V gene lookup returns CDR1 SGHTA and CDR2 FQGTGA. CDR3 in amino acids: CASSSQGGVNTEAFF. The CDR3 region has the DNA TGTGCCAGCAGCTCCCAGGGGGGCGTGAACACTGAAGCTTTCTTT.

This clonotype has just a few counts. CDR3 bases: TGTGCCAGCAGTTTAGCGGTAGTTAATCAGCCCCAGCATTTT. Its protein is CASSLAVVNQPQHF. V gene TRBV12-3 or TRBV12-4 combines with J gene TRBJ1-5; D gene ambiguous. The V gene lost 0 bases and the J gene lost 4 bases, with 7 bases spanning the gap. This CDR3 is 14 amino acids long.

This clonotype appeared a few times. The gene calls are TRBV19 and TRBJ2-7, with D possibly TRBD1 on 7 matching bases. The CDR3 totals 14 residues. Per the germline V gene, CDR1 is LNHDA and CDR2 is SQIVND (reference sequence). Trimming left V 1 base short and J 6 bases short, with 13 bases between. CDR3 nucleotides: TGTGCCAGTAGTATAGGGACAGGAGGGTCCGAGCAGTACTTC. Amino acids: CASSIGTGGSEQYF.

The genes are TRBV7-9 and TRBJ2-7; D not resolved. There are 14 residues in the CDR3. Trimming stripped 6 bases from V and 9 bases from J, with 21 bases between. Germline V gene data show CDR1 as SEHNR and CDR2 as FQNEAQ (reference sequence). The CDR3 DNA is TGTGCCAGCAGGGGTGGGGTATCCACAGATACGCAGTACTTC. It translates to CASRGGVSTDTQYF.

Ten or more counts support this clonotype. This sequence joins TRBV5-1 and TRBJ1-6; D is undetermined. The CDR3 consists of 13 residues. Trimming pared 4 bases from V and 10 bases from J, leaving 12 bases between. From germline, CDR1 is SGHRS and CDR2 YFSETQ. CDR3 bases: TGCGCCAGCAGCCAAGATCCGAGATCACCCCTCCACTTT. Translating gives CASSQDPRSPLHF.

This clonotype was observed at least ten times. The CDR3 DNA sequence: TGTGCCAGCAGTCCGGGACAGGCGACCTCTGGGGCCAACGTCCTGACTTTC. Encoded protein: CASSPGQATSGANVLTF. This chain uses TRBV6-5 with TRBJ2-6, with 8 bases matching TRBD1. Germline V gene data show CDR1 as MNHEY and CDR2 as SVGAGI. The CDR3 length is 17 residues. J gave up 0 bases and V 5 bases, and 6 bases lay outside the gene matches.